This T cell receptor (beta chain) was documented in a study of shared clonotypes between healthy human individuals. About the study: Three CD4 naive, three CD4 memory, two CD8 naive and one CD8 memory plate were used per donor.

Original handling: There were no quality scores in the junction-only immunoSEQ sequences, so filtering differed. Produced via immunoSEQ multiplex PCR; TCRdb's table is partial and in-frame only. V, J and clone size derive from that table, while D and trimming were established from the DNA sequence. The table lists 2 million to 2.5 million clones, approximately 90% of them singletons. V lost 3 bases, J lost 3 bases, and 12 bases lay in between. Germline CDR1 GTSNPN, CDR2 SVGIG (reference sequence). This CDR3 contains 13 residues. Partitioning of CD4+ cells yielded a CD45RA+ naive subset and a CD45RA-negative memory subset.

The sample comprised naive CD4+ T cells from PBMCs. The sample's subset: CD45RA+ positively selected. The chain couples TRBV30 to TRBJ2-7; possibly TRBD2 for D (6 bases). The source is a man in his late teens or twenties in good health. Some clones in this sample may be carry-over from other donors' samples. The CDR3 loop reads CAWSGTSRYEQYF. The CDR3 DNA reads TGTGCCTGGAGCGGGACTTCACGCTACGAGCAGTACTTC.